What follows are 32 T cell receptor beta chains derived from one specimen sequenced in a study of blood T cell repertoires in COVID-19. Only in-frame clones appear in the TCRdb table, and some are missing; sequencing was by immunoSEQ multiplex PCR. The sample shows about 270,000 clones, over 75% of them seen only once. Sequencing used PBMCs or T cells enriched from blood (not recorded which). Receptors originate from a woman in her twenties or thirties who had recovered from COVID-19.

The rearrangement uses TRBV3-1 (or the pseudogene TRBV3-2) and TRBJ1-2; TRBD1 matches at 10 bases. The length of the CDR3 is 18 residues. The trim removed 3 bases at V and 8 bases at J, leaving 18 bases unmatched. Germline CDR1 LGHDT, CDR2 YNNKEL (reference sequence). The CDR3 region has the DNA TGTGCCAGCAGCCAGACCCGGAAGGGGGACAGGGGTTTCGGGGGCTACACCTTC. It yields the protein CASSQTRKGDRGFGGYTF.

This chain uses TRBV27 with TRBJ2-1; weak D call: TRBD1 (6 bases). Germline-derived CDR1 and CDR2 are MNHEY and SMNVEV (reference sequence). V lost 2 bases, J lost 15 bases, and 41 bases lay in between. There are 21 residues in the CDR3. DNA for the CDR3: TGTGCCAGCAGTTTACGGGGACCTCAGGGGAAAGAGGGTAGAGCCCGAGGGGGTAGGTTCTTC. This codes for CASSLRGPQGKEGRARGGRFF.

The rearrangement joins TRBV9 to TRBJ1-5; D call uncertain. V shed 3 bases and J shed 2 bases, with 6 bases lying between them. The CDR3 runs to 13 residues. The V gene's germline CDR1 is SGDLS and CDR2 YYNGEE. This CDR3 is CASSGAGNQPQHF. CDR3 DNA sequence: TGTGCCAGCAGCGGGGCAGGCAATCAGCCCCAGCATTTT.

This chain's CDR3 is CASGTGVGTEAFF. The CDR3 nucleotides read TGTGCCAGCGGAACAGGGGTGGGGACTGAAGCTTTCTTT. The rearrangement joins TRBV12-3 or TRBV12-4 to TRBJ1-1, with TRBD1 identical over 7 bases. Germline trimming cut 8 bases from V and 5 bases from J; bases unmatched to any gene: 8. The CDR3 sequence is 13 residues long.

The chain is built from TRBV21-1 and TRBJ2-1; the table's TRBD2 call for D was not verified on the DNA. TRBV21-1 is assigned pseudogene status. This CDR3 region has 16 residues. CDR3 protein: CASSIYLAGGHGEQFF. CDR3 nucleotide sequence: TGTGCCAGCAGCATATACCTGGCGGGAGGGCACGGTGAGCAGTTCTTC.

The chain is built from TRBV2 and TRBJ1-3; D gene ambiguous. V was shortened by 7 bases and J by 3 bases, with 7 bases between the two germline ends. Germline CDR1 is SNHLY and CDR2 is FYNNEI. There are 12 residues in the CDR3. The CDR3 bases are TGTGCCAGCACCACGGTTGGAAACACCATATATTTT. This sequence encodes CASTTVGNTIYF.

This clone was observed once. The chain joins TRBV2 to TRBJ1-5; TRBD1 matches 7 bases. CDR1 SNHLY and CDR2 FYNNEI come from the germline V gene. CDR3 size: 14 residues. V lost 10 bases and J lost 9; bases outside the gene matches: 15. The DNA for the CDR3 is TGTGCCATCAGAGACAGGGTCGGGGGGGCGCCCCAGCATTTT. This encodes CAIRDRVGGAPQHF.

V gene TRBV27 combines with J gene TRBJ1-5; perhaps TRBD1 as D (6 bases). The CDR3 covers 14 residues. Germline V gene lookup returns CDR1 MNHEY and CDR2 SMNVEV (reference sequence). V shed 2 bases and J shed 3 bases, with 8 bases lying between them. The CDR3 protein is CASSLRQVNQPQHF. The CDR3 DNA follows: TGTGCCAGCAGTTTACGACAGGTCAATCAGCCCCAGCATTTT.

The table lists this clone with a count of one. The CDR3 nucleotides are TGTGCCAGCAGCTCCGGAGGAGATACAGGGGCCACCGGGGAGCTGTTTTTT. It encodes CASSSGGDTGATGELFF. The chain uses TRBV5-4 and TRBJ2-2, with 7 bases that match TRBD1. There are 17 residues in the CDR3. Per germline, CDR1 SGHNT and CDR2 YYREEE (reference sequence). V lost 3 bases to trimming and J lost 4 bases; unmatched junction nucleotides: 12.

Only one count was recorded for this clone. The rearrangement joins TRBV30 to TRBJ2-2, with 9 bases aligning to TRBD1. The germline V gene has CDR1 GTSNPN and CDR2 SVGIG (reference sequence). This CDR3 is built from 13 residues. With 1 base clipped from V and 6 bases from J, the junction kept 0 bases outside the gene matches. CDR3 sequence (DNA): TGTGCCTGGAGTGGGGACAGGGCCGGGGAGCTGTTTTTT. It codes for CAWSGDRAGELFF.

The chain combines TRBV24-1 with TRBJ2-3, with a possible D match to TRBD1 (5 bases). Trimming stripped 5 bases from V and 5 bases from J, with 10 bases between. The CDR3 is made up of 13 amino acids. CDR1 and CDR2 (germline): KGHDR, SFDVKD. The CDR3 coding sequence is TGTGCCACCAGTGTGGCAGGGAAAGATACGCAGTATTTT. Protein sequence: CATSVAGKDTQYF.

This chain joins TRBV6-5 and TRBJ2-4; 11 bases fit TRBD2. This CDR3 is 14 amino acids long. Germline values: CDR1 MNHEY, CDR2 SVGAGI. V lost 8 bases, J lost 6 bases, and 6 bases stayed unmatched. The CDR3 nucleotides are TGTGCCAGCTCGCTCCTAGCGGGGGGAAACATTCAGTACTTC. Translating gives CASSLLAGGNIQYF.

The rearrangement uses TRBV2 and TRBJ2-1, with 7 bases aligning to TRBD2. The germline V gene has CDR1 SNHLY and CDR2 FYNNEI. The V and J ends lost 5 bases and 6 bases, in that order; junction bases with no gene match: 16. This CDR3 contains 17 residues. The DNA for the CDR3 is TGTGCCAGCAGTTACGGAGCAGTAGCGGGTGGATTCAATGAGCAGTTCTTC. Its translation: CASSYGAVAGGFNEQFF.

The gene calls are TRBV12-3 or TRBV12-4 and TRBJ2-7; 7 bases map to TRBD1. The V gene end was trimmed by 5 bases and the J gene end by 6 bases; junction bases not matched to a gene: 7. This CDR3 has 13 amino acids. Written as DNA, the CDR3 is TGTGCCAGCAGTCCAAACAGGGGTAGCGAGCAGTACTTC. Protein: CASSPNRGSEQYF.

V gene TRBV3-1 (or the pseudogene TRBV3-2) combines with J gene TRBJ2-1; tentative D call: TRBD2 (6 bases). Germline assignment: CDR1 LGHDT and CDR2 YNNKEL (reference sequence). The CDR3 sequence is 15 residues long. Trimming removed 4 bases at V and 7 bases at J, with 17 bases between. The CDR3 loop is CASSRGLNKGNEQFF. The CDR3 DNA reads as TGTGCCAGCAGCCGGGGACTTAACAAGGGGAATGAGCAGTTCTTC.

V usage is TRBV6-5 and J usage is TRBJ2-1; TRBD2 agrees at 13 bases. V lost 4 bases and J lost 6; bases outside the gene matches: 6. Germline CDR1 MNHEY, CDR2 SVGAGI. The CDR3 has 16 residues. CDR3 sequence (DNA): TGTGCCAGCAGTTGGTCAGGACTAGCGGGAGTCAATGAGCAGTTCTTC. It translates to CASSWSGLAGVNEQFF.

This clone was seen more than once but under ten times. The chain has TRBV9 and TRBJ1-5; no clear D gene. CDR3 length equals 15 residues. Germline V gene lookup returns CDR1 SGDLS and CDR2 YYNGEE. Trimming removed 0 bases at V and 0 bases at J, with 7 bases between. This CDR3 reads CASSVDGGSNQPQHF. As DNA, the CDR3 is TGTGCCAGCAGCGTAGACGGTGGTAGCAATCAGCCCCAGCATTTT.

This chain links TRBV18 with TRBJ1-2; TRBD1 is a possible D gene (6 bases). From germline, CDR1 is KGHSH and CDR2 LQKENI. The CDR3 consists of 17 residues. Trimming pared 4 bases from V and 3 bases from J, leaving 21 bases between. This CDR3 reads CASSRLRGKGQDYGYTF. The CDR3 coding sequence is TGTGCCAGCTCACGGCTCAGGGGCAAAGGACAAGACTATGGCTACACCTTC.

On this clone: The germline gene is not matched at one end of the junction; a read error may be the cause. The V gene is TRBV5-1, the J gene TRBJ1-1; possibly TRBD1 for D (6 bases). CDR3 length: 14 residues. Germline V gene lookup returns CDR1 SGHRS and CDR2 YFSETQ. In DNA, the CDR3 is TGCGCCAGCAGATTGGTCAGGGGAGACACTGAAGCTTTCTTT. Protein product: CASRLVRGDTEAFF.

The rearrangement links TRBV13 to TRBJ2-7; 9 positions match TRBD1. The V and J ends lost 0 bases and 3 bases, in that order; junction bases with no gene match: 3. CDR3 length equals 15 residues. Germline CDR1 is PRHDT and CDR2 is FYEKMQ (reference sequence). The CDR3 sequence is CASSLGRTGVYEQYF. The CDR3, as DNA: TGTGCCAGCAGCTTAGGCCGGACAGGGGTCTACGAGCAGTACTTC.

The gene calls are TRBV5-6 and TRBJ1-3; D gene ambiguous. CDR1 SGHDT and CDR2 YYEEEE come from the germline V gene. The CDR3 covers 13 residues. Trimming took 5 bases from V and 2 from J, leaving 8 bases between them. The CDR3 spells CASSRGTGNTIYF. For the CDR3, the DNA is TGTGCCAGCAGTCGAGGGACTGGAAACACCATATATTTT. Full variable domain (remainder filled in from reference TRBV5-6 and TRBJ1-3): DAGVTQSPTHLIKTRGQQVTLRCSPKSGHDTVSWYQQALGQGPQFIFQYYEEEERQRGNFPDRFSGHQFPNYSSELNVNALLLGDSALYLCASSRGTGNTIYFGEGSWLTVV.

The chain combines TRBV7-9 with TRBJ2-2, with D perhaps matching TRBD1 (5 bases). This CDR3 comprises 12 residues. Germline V gives CDR1 SEHNR, CDR2 FQNEAQ (reference sequence). Here the CDR3 reads CSGSKNTGELFF. CDR3 bases: TGTTCAGGGTCAAAAAACACCGGGGAGCTGTTTTTT.

This sequence joins TRBV29-1 and TRBJ2-1; D possibly corresponds to TRBD2 (5 bases). The CDR3 is 12 amino acids. The V end lost 4 bases, the J end lost 6 bases, and 10 bases lay between the germline ends. Germline CDR1 and CDR2: SQVTM and ANQGSEA. The CDR3 nucleotides are TGCAGCGTTGGGTGGGAGAGCAATGAGCAGTTCTTC. This encodes CSVGWESNEQFF.

V usage is TRBV5-1 and J usage is TRBJ2-5; D gene uncertain. CDR3 size: 13 residues. CDR1 and CDR2 (germline): SGHRS, YFSETQ. The V gene lost 1 base and the J gene lost 5 bases, with 9 bases spanning the gap. CDR3 nucleotides: TGCGCCAGCAGCTTGCAGGCAATTGAGACCCAGTACTTC. Translating it yields CASSLQAIETQYF. Complete variable domain (other parts from reference TRBV5-1 and TRBJ2-5): KAGVTQTPRYLIKTRGQQVTLSCSPISGHRSVSWYQQTPGQGLQFLFEYFSETQRNKGNFPGRFSGRQFSNSRSEMNVSTLELGDSALYLCASSLQAIETQYFGPGTRLLVL.

V and J are TRBV5-1 and TRBJ1-6; 12 nucleotides agree with TRBD1. Germline CDR1 SGHRS, CDR2 YFSETQ. The CDR3 is made up of 15 amino acids. V lost 7 bases to trimming and J lost 10 bases; unmatched junction nucleotides: 9. This chain's CDR3 is CASRRGQGAGSPLHF. The CDR3 DNA follows: TGCGCCAGCCGGCGGGGACAGGGGGCAGGATCACCCCTCCACTTT.

This chain links TRBV30 with TRBJ2-5, with 9 bases identical to TRBD2. Germline-derived CDR1 and CDR2 are GTSNPN and SVGIG (reference sequence). This CDR3 is 15 amino acids long. V dropped 0 bases and J dropped 5; count of bases not matched to a gene: 7. The CDR3 DNA sequence: TGTGCCTGGAGTGTAATAGCGGGAGAGAGGGAGACCCAGTACTTC. This encodes CAWSVIAGERETQYF.

The gene calls are TRBV6-5 and TRBJ1-1, with D tentatively TRBD1 (6 bases). The germline V and J ends were trimmed by 6 bases and 0 bases, with 8 bases remaining between them. The CDR3 sequence is 13 residues long. The germline gives CDR1 MNHEY, CDR2 SVGAGI. Here the CDR3 DNA reads TGTGCCAGCAGAACAGGGATGAACACTGAAGCTTTCTTT. Its protein product is CASRTGMNTEAFF.

J is TRBJ1-1 and V is TRBV12-3 or TRBV12-4; D is possibly TRBD1 (5 bases). Trimming cost V 3 bases and J 4 bases, with 9 bases left between them. The CDR3 covers 13 residues. In DNA, the CDR3 is TGTGCCAGCAGTTTTGACAGCCTCACTGAAGCTTTCTTT. Protein product: CASSFDSLTEAFF.

J is TRBJ2-4 and V is TRBV6-5; tentatively, D is TRBD1 (6 bases). Germline lookup yields CDR1 MNHEY and CDR2 SVGAGI. The CDR3 covers 15 residues. Deletions cut 0 bases from V and 1 base from J, with 7 bases between. The CDR3, as DNA: TGTGCCAGCAGTTACTCCGGACAGGCCAAAAACATTCAGTACTTC. This codes for CASSYSGQAKNIQYF.

The chain employs TRBV7-2 and TRBJ2-3, with 8 positions matching TRBD1. The CDR3 spans 15 residues. V lost 4 bases and J lost 4; bases outside the gene matches: 7. In germline, CDR1 is SGHTA, CDR2 FQGNSA. CDR3 bases: TGTGCCAGCAGCTCCGGGACAGGAGGCCCAGATACGCAGTATTTT. Translated, it gives CASSSGTGGPDTQYF.

V and J are TRBV6-4 and TRBJ1-5; the match to TRBD1 covers 7 bases. This CDR3 contains 15 residues. V lost 6 bases and J lost 5; bases outside the gene matches: 10. Germline CDR1 and CDR2: MRHNA and SNTAGT. CDR3 region: CASRSPDRVDQPQHF. CDR3 sequence (DNA): TGTGCCAGCAGAAGCCCCGACAGGGTGGATCAGCCCCAGCATTTT.

The J gene is TRBJ2-1, the V gene TRBV7-2; 7 bases are shared with TRBD1. Losses at the gene ends were 1 base for V and 9 bases for J; bases not matched to a gene: 9. Germline assignment: CDR1 SGHTA and CDR2 FQGNSA. The length of the CDR3 is 15 residues. The CDR3 here is CASSLEGAYGGEQFF. The DNA of the CDR3 is TGTGCCAGCAGCTTAGAGGGGGCGTATGGAGGTGAGCAGTTCTTC.